The T cell receptor (beta chain) under discussion was sequenced for a study of OX40 agonist ivuxolimab in advanced cancers. At the level of the study: The patients' treatment was ivuxolimab, an agonistic anti-OX40 (CD134) antibody. Earlier treatment with anti-PD-1, anti-PD-L1 or anti-CTLA-4 was permitted, and over 35% had received some. General study points: Nonresponders, in some cases, also had low normalized T-cell clonal expansion. Clonal expansion was among the lowest in partial responders at 0.1-3.0 mg/kg, especially CD8+.

A word on this clone: Its target is not known.

Assay used: immunoSEQ multiplex PCR; TCRdb lists only in-frame clones, some missing. The sample has more than 50,000 clones, around 87% seen once. CDR1 and CDR2 (germline): SEHNR, FQNEAQ (reference sequence). The CDR3 extends over 14 amino acids. The V and J ends lost 5 bases and 5 bases, in that order; junction bases with no gene match: 8. The J gene is TRBJ2-5, the V gene TRBV7-9; 7 nucleotides match TRBD2. The clonotype originates from an adult with an advanced solid tumor such as melanoma, head and neck, liver or kidney cancer. The source was CD4+ or CD8+ T cells sorted from blood, collected in a trial of the OX40 agonist ivuxolimab. CDR3 loop: CASSPQGLRETQYF. Here the CDR3 DNA reads TGTGCCAGCAGCCCTCAGGGACTACGGGAGACCCAGTACTTC.